This T cell receptor (beta chain) was profiled in a study of T cell changes during pregnancy in multiple sclerosis. Libraries were prepared by immunoSEQ multiplex PCR; TCRdb keeps only in-frame clonotypes and omits some of them. The repertoire consists of 40,000 to 45,000 clones, with around 93% occurring once and the leading ten covering 0.45% to 0.6%. V shed 5 bases and J shed 2 bases, with 15 bases lying between them. CDR1 and CDR2 from the germline V gene are MNHEY and SMNVEV (reference sequence). CDR3 length: 15 amino acids. The receptor comes from a female donor with multiple sclerosis, enrolled in a pregnancy study. The chain has TRBV27 and TRBJ2-5, with D perhaps matching TRBD2 (5 bases). This material consisted of CD4+ T cells from peripheral blood mononuclear cells, taken in the third trimester of pregnancy. The CDR3, as DNA: TGTGCCAGCAGTATGCTAGCTACACATCAAGAGACCCAGTACTTC. Amino acid sequence: CASSMLATHQETQYF.